The present T cell receptor (beta chain) was sequenced within a study of shared T cell receptors in the human thymus. Method: immunoSEQ multiplex PCR; TCRdb's copy keeps in-frame clones and lacks some. The data contain approximately 660,000 clones, approximately 87% of them singletons. The CDR3 spans 15 residues. Germline assignment: CDR1 MNHEY and CDR2 SVGAGI. V lost 0 bases to trimming and J lost 5 bases; unmatched junction nucleotides: 6. The sample also formed part of further work on human thymus T cells. That report adds: Resections from corrective heart surgery provided thymus tissue. Gene usage (both V and J) appeared biased in thymic and blood repertoires. In unrelated individuals, thymic repertoires overlapped highly, according to related research.

Material for sequencing was thymocytes. The TCR sequence derives from a boy under three years old with a congenital heart defect. V and J are TRBV6-5 and TRBJ1-2, with TRBD1 identical over 7 bases. The CDR3 DNA reads TGTGCCAGCAGTTACTCCGGGACAGCTTCATATGGCTACACCTTC. Its translation is CASSYSGTASYGYTF.